The 24 T cell receptor beta chains given below trace back to one sample, sequenced in a study of OX40 agonist ivuxolimab in advanced cancers. Using immunoSEQ multiplex PCR, the repertoire was profiled, and TCRdb retains in-frame clones only, with some absent. This table holds roughly 60,000 clones, about 83% found once. Sequences were derived from CD4+ or CD8+ T cells sorted from blood, sampled in a trial of the OX40 agonist ivuxolimab. These TCRs come from an adult with an advanced solid tumor such as melanoma, head and neck, liver or kidney cancer.

The chain joins TRBV5-1 to TRBJ1-1; no clear D. Trimming shortened V by 7 bases and J by 7 bases, and 20 bases separated the two germline ends. The CDR3 has 14 amino acids. CDR1 is SGHRS and CDR2 is YFSETQ in the germline V gene. CDR3 in amino acids: CASPPTRAGDEAFF. For the CDR3, the DNA is TGCGCCAGCCCTCCGACTAGGGCCGGTGATGAAGCTTTCTTT.

The gene calls are TRBV2 and TRBJ2-5; D call uncertain. The germline V and J ends were trimmed by 3 bases and 7 bases, with 15 bases remaining between them. The V gene's germline CDR1 is SNHLY and CDR2 FYNNEI. The CDR3 is 14 residues long. The CDR3 DNA reads as TGTGCCAGCAGTGATGTAGTTACGGCCCTGACCCAGTACTTC. Translation gives CASSDVVTALTQYF.

The rearrangement joins TRBV19 to TRBJ1-2, with 7 positions matching TRBD1. Germline V lookup: CDR1 LNHDA, CDR2 SQIVND (reference sequence). The CDR3 spans 15 residues. V dropped 7 bases and J dropped 8; count of bases not matched to a gene: 16. This CDR3 reads CASTGSAGGLVGYTF. CDR3 nucleotide sequence: TGTGCCAGTACCGGTTCGGCAGGGGGTCTCGTGGGCTACACCTTC.

The chain has TRBV18 and TRBJ2-7; D unclear. The germline CDR1 and CDR2 sequences are KGHSH and LQKENI. The CDR3 sequence is 17 residues long. Trimming stripped 0 bases from V and 0 bases from J, with 15 bases between. CDR3 residues: CASSPPESRPSSYEQYF. CDR3 DNA: TGTGCCAGCTCACCACCGGAGAGCAGGCCAAGCTCCTACGAGCAGTACTTC.

This rearrangement joins TRBV19 to TRBJ2-1, with D perhaps TRBD1 (6 bases). V lost 6 bases and J lost 0, with 9 bases in between. The CDR3 runs to 14 residues. Germline CDR1 reads LNHDA; CDR2 reads SQIVND (reference sequence). In DNA form, the CDR3 reads TGTGCCAGTAGACCGGACAGCTCCTACAATGAGCAGTTCTTC. It encodes CASRPDSSYNEQFF. The full variable domain, in which reference TRBV19 and TRBJ2-1 provide the parts outside the CDR3, is DGGITQSPKYLFRKEGQNVTLSCEQNLNHDAMYWYRQDPGQGLRLIYYSQIVNDFQKGDIAEGYSVSREKKESFPLTVTSAQKNPTAFYLCASRPDSSYNEQFFGPGTRLTVL.

This sequence joins TRBV4-1 and TRBJ1-2; 9 bases agree with TRBD1. In germline, CDR1 is MGHRA, CDR2 YSYEKL. This CDR3 region has 18 residues. Trimming took 0 bases from V and 5 from J; bases not matched to a gene: 13. The CDR3 region has the DNA TGCGCCAGCAGCCAAGAGGAAATACCGGGACAGGGAGGATATGGCTACACCTTC. Its protein is CASSQEEIPGQGGYGYTF.

This clone was detected only a few times. The V gene is TRBV2, the J gene TRBJ2-7; D unclear. Trimming cost V 3 bases and J 7 bases, with 13 bases left between them. The CDR3 extends over 13 amino acids. From germline, CDR1 is SNHLY and CDR2 FYNNEI. CDR3 sequence: CASSEGLRREQYF. The CDR3 nucleotides read TGTGCCAGCAGTGAGGGCCTCCGAAGAGAGCAGTACTTC.

The chain combines TRBV18 with TRBJ1-6; D might be TRBD1 (6 bases). Germline CDR1 reads KGHSH; CDR2 reads LQKENI. V shed 4 bases and J shed 0 bases, with 13 bases lying between them. The CDR3 contains 17 residues. CDR3 sequence reads: CASSHRDWDSYNSPLHF. CDR3 nucleotide sequence: TGTGCCAGCTCACACAGGGACTGGGACTCCTATAATTCACCCCTCCACTTT.

This clone has only one observation. This chain connects TRBV19 to TRBJ2-1, with D perhaps matching TRBD2 (5 bases). Germline V gives CDR1 LNHDA, CDR2 SQIVND (reference sequence). V lost 2 bases and J 8 bases, leaving 10 bases between the germline ends. The CDR3 loop spans 13 amino acids. The chain's CDR3 is CASSIRGSYEQFF. The CDR3, as DNA: TGTGCCAGTAGTATACGGGGTTCATATGAGCAGTTCTTC.

The genes are TRBV19 and TRBJ1-1, with D unresolved. The CDR3 has 13 amino acids. Germline CDR1 and CDR2: LNHDA and SQIVND (reference sequence). V lost 4 bases, J lost 1 base, and 7 bases lay in between. The CDR3 DNA reads TGTGCCAGTAGTACCACACAGAACACTGAAGCTTTCTTT. This gives the protein CASSTTQNTEAFF. Using reference TRBV19 and TRBJ1-1 for the parts outside the CDR3, the full variable domain is DGGITQSPKYLFRKEGQNVTLSCEQNLNHDAMYWYRQDPGQGLRLIYYSQIVNDFQKGDIAEGYSVSREKKESFPLTVTSAQKNPTAFYLCASSTTQNTEAFFGQGTRLTVV.

V and J are TRBV5-1 and TRBJ2-5, with D maybe TRBD2 (5 bases). The better agreement between TRBJ2-7 and the DNA end casts doubt on the J call. Germline lookup yields CDR1 SGHRS and CDR2 YFSETQ. The CDR3 totals 14 residues. The CDR3 spells CASSLAPEVDEQYF. The CDR3 region has the DNA TGCGCCAGCAGCTTGGCGCCGGAGGTCGACGAGCAGTACTTC.

This clone is medium-sized (0.01 to 0.1%) within its sample. The chain links TRBV11-2 to TRBJ1-6, with D maybe TRBD1 (6 bases). V was pared by 5 bases and J by 10 bases, with 18 bases between. Germline V gene data show CDR1 as SGHAT and CDR2 as FQNNGV. The CDR3 loop spans 15 amino acids. As DNA, the CDR3 is TGTGCCAGCAGCCCTATGACAGGAGTGAGATCACCCCTCCACTTT. The encoded protein is CASSPMTGVRSPLHF. Full variable domain (rest looked up from reference TRBV11-2 and TRBJ1-6): EAGVAQSPRYKIIEKRQSVAFWCNPISGHATLYWYQQILGQGPKLLIQFQNNGVVDDSQLPKDRFSAERLKGVDSTLKIQPAKLEDSAVYLCASSPMTGVRSPLHFGNGTRLTVT.

The table lists this clone with a few counts. The CDR3 nucleotides are TGTGCCAGCAGTTTCAGGAGGCGCGAGACCCAGTACTTC. This encodes CASSFRRRETQYF. The rearrangement uses TRBV5-6 and TRBJ2-5; D might be TRBD2 (5 bases). The germline gives CDR1 SGHDT, CDR2 YYEEEE. The germline V and J ends were trimmed by 5 bases and 5 bases, with 13 bases remaining between them. CDR3 length: 13 amino acids.

J is TRBJ2-1 and V is TRBV11-3, with TRBD1 identical over 9 bases. V was clipped by 5 bases and J by 4 bases; unmatched bases: 6. Germline loops: CDR1 SGHNT, CDR2 YENEEA. CDR3 length: 15 amino acids. In DNA, the CDR3 is TGTGCCAGCAGCCCGGGACAGGGCCCGTACAATGAGCAGTTCTTC. As protein: CASSPGQGPYNEQFF. The full variable domain, with the rest looked up from reference TRBV11-3 and TRBJ2-1, is EAGVVQSPRYKIIEKKQPVAFWCNPISGHNTLYWYLQNLGQGPELLIRYENEEAVDDSQLPKDRFSAERLKGVDSTLKIQPAELGDSAVYLCASSPGQGPYNEQFFGPGTRLTVL.

Here the CDR3 reads CASSYDTPTLSGNTIYF. The CDR3 DNA is TGTGCCAGTAGTTACGACACCCCAACGCTCTCTGGAAACACCATATATTTT. This chain connects TRBV19 to TRBJ1-3; D remains ambiguous. The germline CDR1 and CDR2 sequences are LNHDA and SQIVND (reference sequence). There are 17 residues in the CDR3. V lost 5 bases and J lost 0, with 17 bases in between.

This clone has only one observation. The genes are TRBV29-1 and TRBJ2-3; D possibly corresponds to TRBD2 (6 bases). This CDR3 has 12 amino acids. V was shortened by 4 bases and J by 6 bases, with 11 bases between the two germline ends. Per germline, CDR1 SQVTM and CDR2 ANQGSEA. This chain's CDR3 is CSVVREPDTQYF. CDR3 DNA: TGCAGCGTTGTACGGGAGCCCGATACGCAGTATTTT.

This rearrangement joins TRBV28 to TRBJ2-4; D possibly corresponds to TRBD1 (6 bases). Trimming shortened V by 9 bases and J by 4 bases, and 13 bases separated the two germline ends. Per germline, CDR1 MDHEN and CDR2 SYDVKM. This CDR3 has 13 amino acids. This CDR3 reads CASWTAEKNIQYF. The CDR3 nucleotides read TGTGCCAGTTGGACAGCAGAGAAAAACATTCAGTACTTC.

The CDR3 loop is CASSYSGGSYEQYF. The CDR3 DNA follows: TGTGCCAGCAGTTACTCGGGTGGATCCTACGAGCAGTACTTC. The J gene is TRBJ2-7, the V gene TRBV6-5; no definite D call. The germline V and J ends were trimmed by 0 bases and 1 base, with 7 bases remaining between them. Germline assignment: CDR1 MNHEY and CDR2 SVGAGI. This CDR3 region has 14 residues.

There are a few counts of this clone. This sequence joins TRBV9 and TRBJ1-2; TRBD1 matches at 10 bases. Losses at the gene ends were 3 bases for V and 8 bases for J; bases not matched to a gene: 16. The germline gives CDR1 SGDLS, CDR2 YYNGEE. CDR3 size: 17 residues. CDR3 sequence (DNA): TGTGCCAGCAGCGCCTACCCGACAGGGGGCGCGGTCGGGGGCTACACCTTC. This codes for CASSAYPTGGAVGGYTF.

J is TRBJ2-7 and V is TRBV10-3; tentative D call: TRBD1 (5 bases). CDR1 is ENHRY and CDR2 is SYGVKD in the germline V gene. The V end lost 3 bases, the J end lost 2 bases, and 11 bases lay between the germline ends. The CDR3 length is 14 residues. The CDR3 nucleotides are TGTGCCATCAGTGACAGGGTTGGTGCCTACGAGCAGTACTTC. Encoded protein: CAISDRVGAYEQYF.

This clone was detected only once. This chain links TRBV6-5 with TRBJ2-5; 9 bases agree with TRBD1. Unmatched junction bases numbered 6, after V lost 2 bases and J lost 5 bases. The CDR3 is 15 amino acids. Germline values: CDR1 MNHEY, CDR2 SVGAGI. The CDR3 protein is CASSYGTGSTETQYF. The CDR3 nucleotides are TGTGCCAGCAGTTACGGGACAGGGTCGACCGAGACCCAGTACTTC.

V and J are TRBV19 and TRBJ1-2; possibly TRBD1 for D (5 bases). The CDR3 length is 16 residues. Germline V gives CDR1 LNHDA, CDR2 SQIVND (reference sequence). V was shortened by 7 bases and J by 6 bases, with 24 bases between the two germline ends. The CDR3 DNA reads TGTGCCAGTATAAGGCAGCATCAGGGCCGGGGGAATGGCTACACCTTC. Protein: CASIRQHQGRGNGYTF. The full variable domain, completed using reference TRBV19 and TRBJ1-2, is DGGITQSPKYLFRKEGQNVTLSCEQNLNHDAMYWYRQDPGQGLRLIYYSQIVNDFQKGDIAEGYSVSREKKESFPLTVTSAQKNPTAFYLCASIRQHQGRGNGYTFGSGTRLTVV.

The chain couples TRBV9 to TRBJ2-5; tentative D call: TRBD1 (7 bases). The germline V and J ends were trimmed by 0 bases and 5 bases, with 17 bases remaining between them. The CDR3 covers 16 residues. The V gene's germline CDR1 is SGDLS and CDR2 YYNGEE. CDR3 residues: CASSVDPTGAGETQYF. The DNA for the CDR3 is TGTGCCAGCAGCGTAGATCCCACAGGGGCGGGGGAGACCCAGTACTTC.

This rearrangement joins TRBV18 to TRBJ2-1, with 9 positions matching TRBD1. Germline values: CDR1 KGHSH, CDR2 LQKENI. The CDR3 totals 15 residues. The ends lost 6 bases at V and 6 bases at J; junction bases unmatched: 9. The CDR3 is CASSPRQGGSNEQFF. Written as DNA, the CDR3 is TGTGCCAGCTCCCCTAGACAGGGGGGTAGCAATGAGCAGTTCTTC.